This is a list of T cell receptor beta chains from one sample in a study of blood T cell repertoires in COVID-19. Sequenced by immunoSEQ multiplex PCR; TCRdb stores in-frame clones only, minus some. The sample carries some 300,000 clones, 90% recorded once. The sample comprised PBMCs or T cells enriched from blood (not recorded which). These receptors all stem from a woman aged 18-29 years with acute COVID-19. Each CDR3 is given with its conserved first and last residue. Each record gives: CDR3 protein, CDR3 DNA, V gene, D gene, J gene, clone size. A D gene is named only where the DNA matches it firmly. Size tells how often a clone was seen (once, few, many) or the class of an expanded clone, and some rows leave it out.

CDR3aa: CASSRGQGTDSPLHF; CDR3nt: TGTGCCAGCTCACGGGGACAGGGGACGGATTCACCCCTCCACTTT; v_gene: TRBV18; d_gene: TRBD1; j_gene: TRBJ1-6; abundance: -
CDR3aa: CASSRGTGHTEAFF; CDR3nt: TGTGCCAGCAGCCGCGGGACAGGTCACACTGAAGCTTTCTTT; v_gene: TRBV5-4; d_gene: TRBD1; j_gene: TRBJ1-1; abundance: -
CDR3aa: CASSRGRSNEQYF; CDR3nt: TGCGCCAGCAGCCGCGGGAGGAGCAACGAGCAGTACTTC; v_gene: TRBV5-1; d_gene: TRBD2; j_gene: TRBJ2-7; abundance: -
CDR3aa: CASSPPGGAGASETQYF; CDR3nt: TGTGCCAGCAGTCCCCCCGGGGGGGCGGGAGCTTCGGAGACCCAGTACTTC; v_gene: TRBV6-6; d_gene: TRBD2; j_gene: TRBJ2-5; abundance: -
CDR3aa: CASSWHRDRGDQETQYF; CDR3nt: TGCGCCAGCAGCTGGCACCGGGACAGGGGGGACCAAGAGACCCAGTACTTC; v_gene: TRBV5-1; d_gene: TRBD1; j_gene: TRBJ2-5; abundance: few
CDR3aa: CASSFQLAGGGTQYF; CDR3nt: TGCGCCAGCAGCTTCCAGCTAGCGGGTGGGGGTACGCAGTATTTT; v_gene: TRBV5-1; d_gene: TRBD2; j_gene: TRBJ2-3; abundance: -
CDR3aa: CASGGGSRETQYF; CDR3nt: TGTGCCAGTGGGGGAGGATCCCGGGAGACCCAGTACTTC; v_gene: TRBV19; d_gene: -; j_gene: TRBJ2-5; abundance: -
CDR3aa: CATSGLETVNEKLFF; CDR3nt: TGTGCCACCAGCGGGCTTGAGACAGTTAATGAAAAACTGTTTTTT; v_gene: TRBV15; d_gene: -; j_gene: TRBJ1-4; abundance: -
CDR3aa: CASSIDRTSASPYEQYF; CDR3nt: TGTGCCAGTAGTATAGACCGGACTAGCGCATCGCCCTACGAGCAGTACTTC; v_gene: TRBV19; d_gene: TRBD2; j_gene: TRBJ2-7; abundance: -
CDR3aa: CASSALVDIYLLNTEAFF; CDR3nt: TGCGCCAGCAGCGCGCTCGTGGACATTTACCTTTTGAACACTGAAGCTTTCTTT; v_gene: TRBV5-1; d_gene: -; j_gene: TRBJ1-1; abundance: -
CDR3aa: CASSFHWEGTEAFF; CDR3nt: TGTGCCAGCAGCTTCCACTGGGAGGGCACTGAAGCTTTCTTT; v_gene: TRBV7-2; d_gene: -; j_gene: TRBJ1-1; abundance: -
CDR3aa: CASSSTLTYEQYF; CDR3nt: TGTGCCAGCAGTTCAACCCTAACCTACGAGCAGTACTTC; v_gene: TRBV27; d_gene: -; j_gene: TRBJ2-7; abundance: -
CDR3aa: CASSLGLAGGIGIEQYF; CDR3nt: TGTGCCAGCAGCTTGGGGCTAGCGGGAGGGATCGGAATCGAGCAGTACTTC; v_gene: TRBV5-6; d_gene: TRBD2; j_gene: TRBJ2-7; abundance: -
CDR3aa: CASTHPGGNSPLHF; CDR3nt: TGTGCCAGTACCCACCCGGGGGGTAATTCACCCCTCCACTTT; v_gene: TRBV11-2; d_gene: -; j_gene: TRBJ1-6; abundance: -
CDR3aa: CSAGTGVATEAFF; CDR3nt: TGCAGCGCCGGGACAGGGGTGGCCACTGAAGCTTTCTTT; v_gene: TRBV29-1; d_gene: TRBD1; j_gene: TRBJ1-1; abundance: -
CDR3aa: CASSYAPGQAYGYTF; CDR3nt: TGTGCCAGCAGTTACGCCCCCGGACAGGCCTATGGCTACACCTTC; v_gene: TRBV6-5; d_gene: TRBD1; j_gene: TRBJ1-2; abundance: -
CDR3aa: CASSIWQGEQFF; CDR3nt: TGTGCCAGTAGTATATGGCAGGGTGAGCAGTTCTTC; v_gene: TRBV19; d_gene: -; j_gene: TRBJ2-1; abundance: -
CDR3aa: CAWTHRGYTEAFF; CDR3nt: TGTGCCTGGACCCACAGAGGGTACACTGAAGCTTTCTTT; v_gene: TRBV30; d_gene: -; j_gene: TRBJ1-1; abundance: once
CDR3aa: CASRLAGGNEQFF; CDR3nt: TGTGCCAGCAGACTAGCGGGAGGAAATGAGCAGTTCTTC; v_gene: TRBV12-3/TRBV12-4; d_gene: TRBD2; j_gene: TRBJ2-1; abundance: once
CDR3aa: CASSLRGGLGGYTF; CDR3nt: TGTGCCAGCAGTTTACGGGGGGGACTGGGAGGCTACACCTTC; v_gene: TRBV28; d_gene: -; j_gene: TRBJ1-2; abundance: -
CDR3aa: CASSQTGTEAFF; CDR3nt: TGTGCCAGCAGCCAGACAGGGACCGAAGCTTTCTTT; v_gene: TRBV4-2; d_gene: TRBD1; j_gene: TRBJ1-1; abundance: -
CDR3aa: CASSPPTSGGFQETQYF; CDR3nt: TGTGCCAGCAGCCCCCCGACTAGCGGGGGCTTCCAAGAGACCCAGTACTTC; v_gene: TRBV2; d_gene: TRBD2; j_gene: TRBJ2-5; abundance: -
CDR3aa: CATSESFLGNEQFF; CDR3nt: TGTGCCACCAGCGAATCCTTTCTAGGCAATGAGCAGTTCTTC; v_gene: TRBV24-1; d_gene: -; j_gene: TRBJ2-1; abundance: once
CDR3aa: CASSSAGQGASGANVLTF; CDR3nt: TGTGCCAGCAGCTCAGCGGGACAGGGGGCTTCTGGGGCCAACGTCCTGACTTTC; v_gene: TRBV7-3; d_gene: TRBD1; j_gene: TRBJ2-6; abundance: once
CDR3aa: CASSSNGTPLGQPQHF; CDR3nt: TGTGCCAGCAGTTCGAACGGGACTCCTCTAGGACAGCCCCAGCATTTT; v_gene: TRBV27; d_gene: -; j_gene: TRBJ1-5; abundance: -
CDR3aa: CSVKTGGNTGELFF; CDR3nt: TGCAGCGTGAAAACAGGGGGGAACACCGGGGAGCTGTTTTTT; v_gene: TRBV29-1; d_gene: TRBD1; j_gene: TRBJ2-2; abundance: -
CDR3aa: CSAPGTYEQYF; CDR3nt: TGCAGTGCTCCAGGGACCTACGAGCAGTACTTC; v_gene: TRBV20-1; d_gene: -; j_gene: TRBJ2-7; abundance: -
CDR3aa: CASSLRPGTSSYEQYF; CDR3nt: TGTGCCAGCAGCTTACGCCCCGGGACTAGCTCCTACGAGCAGTACTTC; v_gene: TRBV7-3; d_gene: TRBD2; j_gene: TRBJ2-7; abundance: -
CDR3aa: CASRTGTGGYEQYF; CDR3nt: TGTGCCAGCAGGACCGGGACAGGGGGTTACGAGCAGTACTTC; v_gene: TRBV28; d_gene: TRBD1; j_gene: TRBJ2-7; abundance: -
CDR3aa: CASSPWTDRNTIYF; CDR3nt: TGTGCCAGCAGTCCTTGGACAGATCGAAACACCATATATTTT; v_gene: TRBV28; d_gene: -; j_gene: TRBJ1-3; abundance: -
CDR3aa: CASSPSTGNYEQYF; CDR3nt: TGTGCCAGCAGCCCATCGACCGGGAACTACGAGCAGTACTTC; v_gene: TRBV11-2; d_gene: -; j_gene: TRBJ2-7; abundance: once